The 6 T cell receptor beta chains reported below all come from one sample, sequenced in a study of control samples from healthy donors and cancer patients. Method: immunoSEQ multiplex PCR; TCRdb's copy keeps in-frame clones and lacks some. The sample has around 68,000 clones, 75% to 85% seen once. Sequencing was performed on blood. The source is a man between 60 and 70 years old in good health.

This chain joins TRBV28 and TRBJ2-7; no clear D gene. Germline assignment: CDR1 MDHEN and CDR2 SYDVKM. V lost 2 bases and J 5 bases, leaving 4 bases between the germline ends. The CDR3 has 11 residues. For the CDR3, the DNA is TGTGCCAGCAGTTTAGCTAACGAGCAGTACTTC. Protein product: CASSLANEQYF.

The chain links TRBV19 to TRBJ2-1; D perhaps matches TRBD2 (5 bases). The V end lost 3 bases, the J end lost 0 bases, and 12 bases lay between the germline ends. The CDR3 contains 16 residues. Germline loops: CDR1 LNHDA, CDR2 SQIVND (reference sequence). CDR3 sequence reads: CASSMDSLSSYNEQFF. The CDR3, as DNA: TGTGCCAGTAGTATGGACTCTCTGAGCTCCTACAATGAGCAGTTCTTC.

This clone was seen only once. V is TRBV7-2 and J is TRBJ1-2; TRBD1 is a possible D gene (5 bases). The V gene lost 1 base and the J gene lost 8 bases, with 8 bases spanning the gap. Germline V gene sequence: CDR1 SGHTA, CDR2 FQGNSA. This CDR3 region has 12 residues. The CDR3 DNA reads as TGTGCCAGCAGCTTAGGAGCAGGGGGCTACACCTTC. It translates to CASSLGAGGYTF.

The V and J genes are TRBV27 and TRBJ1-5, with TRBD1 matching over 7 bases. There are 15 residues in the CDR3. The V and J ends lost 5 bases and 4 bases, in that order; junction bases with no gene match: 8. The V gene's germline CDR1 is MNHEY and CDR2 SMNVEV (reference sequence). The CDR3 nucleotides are TGTGCCAGCAGTCGGCAGGGGGGCCCAAATCAGCCCCAGCATTTT. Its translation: CASSRQGGPNQPQHF.

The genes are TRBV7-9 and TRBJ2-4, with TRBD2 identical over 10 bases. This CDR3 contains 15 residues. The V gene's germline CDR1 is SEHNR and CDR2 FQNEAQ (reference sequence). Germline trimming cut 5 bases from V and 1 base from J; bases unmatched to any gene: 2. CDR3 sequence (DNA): TGTGCCAGCAGCCAAGCGGGAGGGGCCAAAAACATTCAGTACTTC. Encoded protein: CASSQAGGAKNIQYF. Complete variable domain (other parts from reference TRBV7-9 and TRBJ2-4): DTGVSQNPRHKITKRGQNVTFRCDPISEHNRLYWYRQTLGQGPEFLTYFQNEAQLEKSRLLSDRFSAERPKGSFSTLEIQRTEQGDSAMYLCASSQAGGAKNIQYFGAGTRLSVL.

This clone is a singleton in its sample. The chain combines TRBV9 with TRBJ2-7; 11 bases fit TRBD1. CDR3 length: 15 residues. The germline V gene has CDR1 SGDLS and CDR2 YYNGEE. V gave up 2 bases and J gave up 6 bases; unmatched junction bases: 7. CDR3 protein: CASSVSPGTGGEQYF. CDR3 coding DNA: TGTGCCAGCAGCGTGTCCCCGGGGACAGGGGGCGAGCAGTACTTC.